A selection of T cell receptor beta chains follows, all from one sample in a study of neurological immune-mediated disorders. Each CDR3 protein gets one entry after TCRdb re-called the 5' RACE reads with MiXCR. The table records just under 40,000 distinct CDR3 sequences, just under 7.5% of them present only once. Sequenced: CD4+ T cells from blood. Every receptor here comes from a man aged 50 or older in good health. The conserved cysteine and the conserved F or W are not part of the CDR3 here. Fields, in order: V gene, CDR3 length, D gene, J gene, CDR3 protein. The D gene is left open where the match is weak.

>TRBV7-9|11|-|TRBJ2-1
ASSLFSYNEQF
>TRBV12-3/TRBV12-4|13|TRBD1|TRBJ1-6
ASSPTGGRNSPLH
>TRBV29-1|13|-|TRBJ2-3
SVELPGAVGDTQY
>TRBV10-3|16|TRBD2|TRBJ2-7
ATKTLTGTSGRTYEQY
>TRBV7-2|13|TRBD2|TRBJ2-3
ASSPPRERGKAQY
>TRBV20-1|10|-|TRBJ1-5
SARDPAQPQH
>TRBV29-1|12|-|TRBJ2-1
SVARDPSYNEQF
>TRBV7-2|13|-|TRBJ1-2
ASSLVHSGLYGYT
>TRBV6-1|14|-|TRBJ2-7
ASSGGIQPFDREQY
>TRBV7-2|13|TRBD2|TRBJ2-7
ASSLVGLAGGEQY
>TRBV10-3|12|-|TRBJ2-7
AISESSGPYEQY
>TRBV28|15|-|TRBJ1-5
ATDRRDFKRGNQPQH
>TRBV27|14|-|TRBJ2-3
ASSLSRRLSTDTQY
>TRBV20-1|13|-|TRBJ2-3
SARGDPVPTDTQY
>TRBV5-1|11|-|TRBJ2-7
ASSLGASYEQY
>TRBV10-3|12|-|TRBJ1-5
ATQIQGGNQPQH
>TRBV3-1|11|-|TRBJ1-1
ASSQLGGTEAF
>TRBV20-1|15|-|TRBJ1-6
SAQGRLGTTYNSPLH
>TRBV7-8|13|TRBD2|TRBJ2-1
ASSLSGGSANEQF
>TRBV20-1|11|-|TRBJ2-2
SARRILTGELF
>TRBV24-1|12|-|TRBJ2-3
ATSDPQPLNTQY
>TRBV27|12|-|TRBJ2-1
ASSRGLFNNEQF
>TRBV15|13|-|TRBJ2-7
ATSRVKGLAYEQY
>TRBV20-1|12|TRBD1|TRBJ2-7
SARKWDSRYEQY
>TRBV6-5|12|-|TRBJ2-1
ASSNPWEINEQF
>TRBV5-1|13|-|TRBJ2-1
ASPNPHRAYNEQF
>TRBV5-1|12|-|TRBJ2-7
ASSPGAVPYEQY
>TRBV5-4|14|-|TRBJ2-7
ASSSSLMGLPYEQY
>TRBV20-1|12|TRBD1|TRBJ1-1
SARGTGPNTEAF
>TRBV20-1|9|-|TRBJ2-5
SPSGSETQY
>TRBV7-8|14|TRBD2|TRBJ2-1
ASSSKRTSGIGEQF
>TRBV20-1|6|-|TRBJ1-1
SAREAF
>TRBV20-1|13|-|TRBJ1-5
SARGGLKGNQPQH
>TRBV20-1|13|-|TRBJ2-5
SATAGWPLQETQY
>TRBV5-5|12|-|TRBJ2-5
ASSLEGFQETQY
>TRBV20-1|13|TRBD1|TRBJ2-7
SATQTQGASYEQY
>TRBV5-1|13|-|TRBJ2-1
ASSFRGSPYNEQF
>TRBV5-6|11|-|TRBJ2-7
ASSASFPYEQY
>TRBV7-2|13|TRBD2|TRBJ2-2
ASSLASSGTGELF
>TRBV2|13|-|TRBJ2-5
ASSPTLQGSETQY
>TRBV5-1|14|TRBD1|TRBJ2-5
ASSGARTGGEETQY
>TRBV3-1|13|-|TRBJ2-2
ASSQGRTNTGELF
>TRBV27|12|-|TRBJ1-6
ASSLELRNSPLH
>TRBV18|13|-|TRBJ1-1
ASSPGTPRNTEAF
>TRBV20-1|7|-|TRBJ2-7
SAGYEQY
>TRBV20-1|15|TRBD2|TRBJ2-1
SARAVSGRAPYGEQF
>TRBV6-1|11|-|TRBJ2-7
ASQQYGDSEQY
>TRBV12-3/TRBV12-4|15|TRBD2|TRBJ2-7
ASSLPGLADSSYEQY
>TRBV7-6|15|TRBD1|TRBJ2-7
ASSSTGATGGLNEQY
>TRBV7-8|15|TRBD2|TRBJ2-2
ASSLSLSGANTGELF
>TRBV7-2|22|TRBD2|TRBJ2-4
ASSLPGRGDRGAGGRKGKNIQY
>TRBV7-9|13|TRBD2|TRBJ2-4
ASSSTSGDKNIQY
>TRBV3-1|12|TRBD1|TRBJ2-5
ASSQRDRAETQY
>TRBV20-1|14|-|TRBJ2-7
SASKKGTARQYEQY
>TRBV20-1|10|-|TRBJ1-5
SARQGTEPQH